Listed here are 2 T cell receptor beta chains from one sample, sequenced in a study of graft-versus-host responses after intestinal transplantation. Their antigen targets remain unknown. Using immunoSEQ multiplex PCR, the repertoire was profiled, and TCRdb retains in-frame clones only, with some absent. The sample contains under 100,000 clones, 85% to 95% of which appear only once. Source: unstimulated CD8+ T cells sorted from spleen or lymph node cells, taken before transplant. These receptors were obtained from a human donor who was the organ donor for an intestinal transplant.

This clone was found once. The CDR3 DNA follows: TGTGCCAGCAGCTTCCCATGGAGGGGTCCCGTCTTAAATGAGCAGTTCTTC. It encodes CASSFPWRGPVLNEQFF. The chain employs TRBV7-2 and TRBJ2-1; possible D gene TRBD2, 6 bases. CDR3 length: 17 amino acids. In germline, CDR1 is SGHTA, CDR2 FQGNSA. Between the trimmed V and J ends, which lost 3 bases and 7 bases, there was a span of 22 bases.

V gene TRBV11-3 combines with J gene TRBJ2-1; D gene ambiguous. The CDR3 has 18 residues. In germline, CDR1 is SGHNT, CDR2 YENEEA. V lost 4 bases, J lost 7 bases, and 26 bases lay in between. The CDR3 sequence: CASSSIHLPSHHPNEQFF. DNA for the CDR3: TGTGCCAGCAGCTCCATACACCTTCCGTCCCACCACCCTAATGAGCAGTTCTTC.